These 25 T cell receptor beta chains were all obtained from the same sample, sequenced in a study of PD-1 blockade in classical Hodgkin lymphoma. Sequencing used immunoSEQ multiplex PCR; TCRdb keeps in-frame clones, though not all of them. Among 13,000 or so clones listed, about four fifths were seen once. Relapses following autologous stem cell transplantation were seen in all patients, with brentuximab vedotin exposure varying. Sequenced here: peripheral blood mononuclear cells (PBMCs), sampled at baseline. These receptors originate from a human donor with classical Hodgkin lymphoma.

V and J are TRBV6-5 and TRBJ1-1; D might be TRBD1 (5 bases). The CDR3 is made up of 14 amino acids. V dropped 5 bases and J dropped 0 bases, with 10 bases sitting between them. Germline CDR1 MNHEY, CDR2 SVGAGI. The CDR3 nucleotides read TGTGCCAGCAGTCAGGGTGATATGAACACTGAAGCTTTCTTT. Protein: CASSQGDMNTEAFF.

V usage is TRBV7-9 and J usage is TRBJ2-7, with D possibly matching TRBD2 (5 bases). Per the germline V gene, CDR1 is SEHNR and CDR2 is FQNEAQ (reference sequence). V lost 5 bases and J lost 2, with 13 bases in between. This CDR3 region has 14 residues. The CDR3 loop is CASSPSRETYEQYV. The CDR3, as DNA: TGTGCCAGCAGCCCGTCGAGGGAGACCTACGAGCAGTACGTC.

This chain joins TRBV9 and TRBJ2-1; 10 bases map to TRBD2. With 0 bases clipped from V and 9 bases from J, the junction kept 9 bases outside the gene matches. This CDR3 is 16 amino acids long. Germline lookup yields CDR1 SGDLS and CDR2 YYNGEE. CDR3 nucleotides: TGTGCCAGCAGCGTAGCTATCAGCGGGAGGGATGTTGAGCAGTTCTTC. Translating it yields CASSVAISGRDVEQFF.

CDR3 loop: CASSLDGGRALNEQFF. The CDR3 nucleotides are TGCGCCAGCAGCTTGGACGGCGGGAGGGCTCTGAATGAGCAGTTCTTC. This rearrangement joins TRBV5-1 to TRBJ2-1; TRBD2 aligns across 9 bases. The CDR3 has 16 amino acids. Germline CDR1 and CDR2: SGHRS and YFSETQ. With V trimmed by 0 bases and J by 7 bases, 8 bases remained unmatched.

CDR3 coding DNA: TGTGCCAGTAGTATAATCGCAGCGGACACCGGGGAGCTGTTTTTT. Its translation: CASSIIAADTGELFF. V usage is TRBV19 and J usage is TRBJ2-2; maybe TRBD2 (5 bases). CDR1 is LNHDA and CDR2 is SQIVND in the germline V gene (reference sequence). V was pared by 2 bases and J by 3 bases, with 10 bases between. The CDR3 totals 15 residues. Variable domain in full (rest from reference TRBV19 and TRBJ2-2): DGGITQSPKYLFRKEGQNVTLSCEQNLNHDAMYWYRQDPGQGLRLIYYSQIVNDFQKGDIAEGYSVSREKKESFPLTVTSAQKNPTAFYLCASSIIAADTGELFFGEGSRLTVL.

This chain joins TRBV4-2 and TRBJ2-3, with TRBD1 matching 8 bases. CDR1 LGHNA and CDR2 YNFKEQ come from the germline V gene. CDR3 size: 16 residues. After removal of 4 bases from V and 2 bases from J, the junction contained 8 bases not matched to a gene. The CDR3 region is CASSLTTGAPTDTQYF. The CDR3 coding sequence is TGTGCCAGCAGCCTCACGACAGGGGCCCCCACAGATACGCAGTATTTT.

The chain carries TRBV19 and TRBJ2-3; D gene uncertain. Trimming removed 1 base from V and 1 base from J, with 6 bases in between. Germline CDR1 LNHDA, CDR2 SQIVND (reference sequence). CDR3 length: 14 residues. The CDR3 reads CASSIGGRTDTQYF. In DNA, the CDR3 is TGTGCCAGTAGTATAGGCGGACGCACAGATACGCAGTATTTT.

The chain is built from TRBV25-1 and TRBJ1-6, with 9 bases aligning to TRBD1. The germline V gene has CDR1 MGHDK and CDR2 SYGVNS. With 4 bases clipped from V and 0 bases from J, the junction kept 7 bases outside the gene matches. This CDR3 spans 18 amino acids. The CDR3 coding sequence is TGTGCCAGCAGTGCTCACAGGGGGCCCCCCTCCTATAATTCACCCCTCCACTTT. Its protein product is CASSAHRGPPSYNSPLHF. The full variable domain, its missing parts supplied by reference TRBV25-1 and TRBJ1-6, is EADIYQTPRYLVIGTGKKITLECSQTMGHDKMYWYQQDPGMELHLIHYSYGVNSTEKGDLSSESTVSRIRTEHFPLTLESARPSHTSQYLCASSAHRGPPSYNSPLHFGNGTRLTVT.

Only a few counts were recorded for this clone. This sample also contains other DNA sequences that code for the same CDR3. The chain carries TRBV5-1 and TRBJ1-3; D remains unclear. V was shortened by 0 bases and J by 0 bases, with 10 bases between the two germline ends. Germline loops: CDR1 SGHRS, CDR2 YFSETQ. The CDR3 loop spans 16 amino acids. CDR3 coding DNA: TGCGCCAGCAGCTTGGACGGCAGCTACTCTGGAAACACCATATATTTT. As protein: CASSLDGSYSGNTIYF.

The V call is TRBV19, the J call TRBJ1-2, with D unresolved. Per the germline V gene, CDR1 is LNHDA and CDR2 is SQIVND (reference sequence). V lost 0 bases and J 2 bases, leaving 7 bases between the germline ends. There are 14 residues in the CDR3. CDR3 amino acids: CASSIDVRNYGYTF. The DNA of the CDR3 is TGTGCCAGTAGTATAGATGTCAGGAACTATGGCTACACCTTC.

This chain connects TRBV28 to TRBJ1-4, with 8 bases aligning to TRBD1. This CDR3 region has 15 residues. J was trimmed by 2 bases and V by 5 bases; bases with no gene match: 4. The germline V gene has CDR1 MDHEN and CDR2 SYDVKM. As DNA, the CDR3 is TGTGCCAGCAGTAAACAGGGGGGGACTAATGAAAAACTGTTTTTT. Translation: CASSKQGGTNEKLFF.

This chain joins TRBV30 and TRBJ1-1; 7 bases align to TRBD1. CDR3 length: 13 amino acids. V trimming: 3 bases; J trimming: 5 bases; junction bases outside the gene matches: 6. Per germline, CDR1 GTSNPN and CDR2 SVGIG (reference sequence). The CDR3 DNA reads as TGTGCCTGGAGCCTACTACAGGGGACTGAAGCTTTCTTT. Translation gives CAWSLLQGTEAFF.

The chain recombines TRBV4-1 with TRBJ2-3; D may be TRBD2 (5 bases). Trimming took 3 bases from V and 3 from J, leaving 16 bases between them. The CDR3 covers 16 residues. Germline loops: CDR1 MGHRA, CDR2 YSYEKL. CDR3 amino acids: CASSQVFGSKTDTQYF. The DNA for the CDR3 is TGCGCCAGCAGCCAGGTCTTTGGGAGTAAGACAGATACGCAGTATTTT.

J is TRBJ2-2 and V is TRBV27; D not certain. Trimming took 2 bases from V and 6 from J, leaving 7 bases between them. Germline V gives CDR1 MNHEY, CDR2 SMNVEV (reference sequence). CDR3 length equals 13 residues. This chain's CDR3 is CASSLGIAGELFF. CDR3 bases: TGTGCCAGCAGTTTAGGTATCGCCGGGGAGCTGTTTTTT.

The table lists this clone with a few counts. The chain combines TRBV6-5 with TRBJ1-2; possibly TRBD1 for D (5 bases). Germline V CDR1 and CDR2: MNHEY, SVGAGI. CDR3 size: 12 residues. V lost 1 base and J 8 bases, leaving 8 bases between the germline ends. The CDR3 nucleotides are TGTGCCAGCAGTTACTGGGCAGGGGGCTACACCTTC. This sequence encodes CASSYWAGGYTF.

The J gene is TRBJ1-2, the V gene TRBV5-6; no clear D. The germline CDR1 and CDR2 sequences are SGHDT and YYEEEE. The CDR3 contains 15 residues. V gave up 0 bases and J gave up 0 bases, with 9 bases separating them. This CDR3 is CASSLAAASNYGYTF. In DNA, the CDR3 is TGTGCCAGCAGCTTGGCGGCAGCTTCTAACTATGGCTACACCTTC.

The gene calls are TRBV19 and TRBJ2-2; D is tentatively TRBD1 or TRBD2 (5 bases each). This CDR3 is built from 16 residues. The germline V gene has CDR1 LNHDA and CDR2 SQIVND (reference sequence). With 3 bases removed from V and 4 bases from J, the gap between germline ends came to 15 bases. The CDR3 region is CASSINPGHSTGELFF. DNA of the CDR3: TGTGCCAGTAGTATTAATCCGGGGCACTCCACCGGGGAGCTGTTTTTT.

This clone is a singleton in its sample. V usage is TRBV10-2 and J usage is TRBJ1-1; 7 bases match TRBD1. Germline trimming cut 7 bases from V and 5 bases from J; bases unmatched to any gene: 10. CDR3 size: 14 residues. Germline V gene sequence: CDR1 WSHSY, CDR2 SAAADI. CDR3 sequence: CASTRQGSGTEAFF. DNA of the CDR3: TGCGCCAGCACCCGACAGGGAAGTGGGACTGAAGCTTTCTTT.

The chain recombines TRBV7-8 with TRBJ2-3; TRBD2 matches at 16 bases. The CDR3 spans 20 residues. V lost 3 bases and J lost 0; bases outside the gene matches: 9. The V gene's germline CDR1 is SGHVS and CDR2 FQNEAQ. The CDR3 nucleotides read TGTGCCAGCAGCTTCTACCCGGGACTAGCGGGGGGGCCTAGCACAGATACGCAGTATTTT. Translating it yields CASSFYPGLAGGPSTDTQYF.

V usage is TRBV30 and J usage is TRBJ2-3, with D uncertain. The CDR3 spans 12 residues. Germline V CDR1 and CDR2: GTSNPN, SVGIG (reference sequence). V was cut by 0 bases and J by 3 bases, with 4 bases left in between. Written as DNA, the CDR3 is TGTGCCTGGAGTGTCTTAACAGATACGCAGTATTTT. It specifies CAWSVLTDTQYF.

The J gene is TRBJ2-7, the V gene TRBV28, with a possible D match to TRBD1 (6 bases). Germline CDR1 reads MDHEN; CDR2 reads SYDVKM. CDR3 size: 13 residues. With 5 bases removed from V and 3 bases from J, the gap between germline ends came to 11 bases. For the CDR3, the DNA is TGTGCCAGCAGTACAGGGATGGGCTACGAGCAGTACGTC. This sequence encodes CASSTGMGYEQYV.

The rearrangement uses TRBV20-1 and TRBJ1-4; perhaps TRBD1 as D (5 bases). The CDR3 is made up of 11 amino acids. V was shortened by 5 bases and J by 14 bases, with 15 bases between the two germline ends. Germline V gene lookup returns CDR1 DFQATT and CDR2 SNEGSKA (reference sequence). CDR3 sequence reads: CSAGSGAKLFF. CDR3 nucleotides: TGCAGTGCTGGAAGTGGGGCTAAGCTGTTTTTT.

The chain recombines TRBV18 with TRBJ1-2; a possible D gene is TRBD1 (6 bases). In germline, CDR1 is KGHSH, CDR2 LQKENI. V lost 0 bases and J lost 4, with 15 bases in between. This CDR3 has 16 amino acids. The chain's CDR3 is CASSPPRTDPFYGYTF. The CDR3 DNA reads as TGTGCCAGCTCACCACCCAGGACAGACCCCTTCTATGGCTACACCTTC.

This chain joins TRBV27 and TRBJ2-1; D might be TRBD2 (6 bases). This CDR3 has 13 residues. V lost 6 bases and J lost 9, with 15 bases in between. Germline V gene lookup returns CDR1 MNHEY and CDR2 SMNVEV (reference sequence). CDR3 nucleotides: TGTGCCAGCAGCGGGACTGTGGTACGTGAGCAGTTCTTC. As protein: CASSGTVVREQFF.

The genes are TRBV6-5 and TRBJ2-7; D is ambiguous. This CDR3 region has 16 residues. Trimming removed 0 bases from V and 3 bases from J, with 15 bases in between. The germline CDR1 and CDR2 sequences are MNHEY and SVGAGI. DNA for the CDR3: TGTGCCAGCAGTTACTCGCGCCCCAACTTCGGCTACGAGCAGTACTTC. Protein: CASSYSRPNFGYEQYF.